The 9 T cell receptor beta chains reported below all come from one sample, sequenced in a study of blood T cell repertoires in COVID-19 (dated by TCRdb to 2018 to 2021). The library was prepared using the immunoSEQ multiplex PCR assay. TCRdb stores this immuneACCESS table with in-frame sequences only. Part of the clones is absent; in the studies checked, under half of the shortfall reflects unresolved V genes, and no reason is known for the rest. For this sample there are fewer than 150,000 clones; less than 85% appear just once. The ten top clones hold under 9.5% of the sample. Material for sequencing was peripheral blood. These receptors all stem from a woman of 80 years or more in a cohort sampled during active or convalescent COVID-19.

This chain links TRBV18 with TRBJ2-2, with D unresolved. This CDR3 is 15 amino acids long. V gave up 2 bases and J gave up 3 bases, with 10 bases separating them. CDR1 is KGHSH and CDR2 is LQKENI in the germline V gene. The CDR3 loop reads CASSPTLPDTGELFF. The CDR3 nucleotides read TGTGCCAGCTCACCAACTCTACCGGACACCGGGGAGCTGTTTTTT.

V usage is TRBV9 and J usage is TRBJ2-4, with TRBD2 matching 14 bases. Germline trimming cut 3 bases from V and 1 base from J; bases unmatched to any gene: 9. Germline-derived CDR1 and CDR2 are SGDLS and YYNGEE. The CDR3 covers 19 residues. This CDR3 is CASSETSGGAAFAKNIQYF. The DNA of the CDR3 is TGTGCCAGCAGCGAGACTAGCGGGGGGGCCGCGTTCGCCAAAAACATTCAGTACTTC. Variable domain in full (rest from reference TRBV9 and TRBJ2-4): DSGVTQTPKHLITATGQRVTLRCSPRSGDLSVYWYQQSLDQGLQFLIQYYNGEERAKGNILERFSAQQFPDLHSELNLSSLELGDSALYFCASSETSGGAAFAKNIQYFGAGTRLSVL.

This clone was detected a few times. This chain links TRBV30 with TRBJ2-2, with D maybe TRBD1 (6 bases). Germline assignment: CDR1 GTSNPN and CDR2 SVGIG (reference sequence). V dropped 3 bases and J dropped 4 bases, with 12 bases sitting between them. This CDR3 comprises 14 residues. The CDR3 DNA reads as TGTGCCTGGAGATGGACAGACCCCACCGGGGAGCTGTTTTTT. Protein product: CAWRWTDPTGELFF.

This clone is a singleton in its sample. The chain combines TRBV4-1 with TRBJ1-3; 8 bases line up with TRBD1. CDR3 length: 16 amino acids. In germline, CDR1 is MGHRA, CDR2 YSYEKL. Trimming cost V 1 base and J 1 base; bases outside gene matches: 3. The DNA of the CDR3 is TGCGCCAGCAGCCAAGCTAGACAGGGGTCTGGAAACACCATATATTTT. As protein: CASSQARQGSGNTIYF.

The chain couples TRBV4-1 to TRBJ2-7; 8 nucleotides align to TRBD2. The CDR3 covers 15 residues. Germline V gene data show CDR1 as MGHRA and CDR2 as YSYEKL. The junction had 8 bases not matched to a gene; V was cut back by 4 bases and J by 3 bases. The DNA of the CDR3 is TGCGCCAGCAGCCGACGCCTACTAGCGGACTACGAGCAGTACTTC. This codes for CASSRRLLADYEQYF.

In DNA form, the CDR3 reads TGTGCCAGCAGTTACTCGACGGGGGGGCATCAGCCCCAGCATTTT. Translated, it gives CASSYSTGGHQPQHF. The chain couples TRBV6-2 or TRBV6-3 to TRBJ1-5; possibly TRBD1 for D (6 bases). Germline assignment: CDR1 MNHEY and CDR2 SVGEGT. The CDR3 runs 15 residues. Trimming stripped 0 bases from V and 5 bases from J, with 11 bases between.

The chain combines TRBV18 with TRBJ1-4, with no clear D. V was clipped by 1 base and J by 0 bases, with 6 bases between them. CDR1 and CDR2 (germline): KGHSH, LQKENI. This CDR3 has 15 amino acids. The DNA for the CDR3 is TGTGCCAGCTCACCACTTCAGACAACTAATGAAAAACTGTTTTTT. Translating gives CASSPLQTTNEKLFF.

The chain joins TRBV7-9 to TRBJ1-5, with 7 bases that match TRBD1. Germline assignment: CDR1 SEHNR and CDR2 FQNEAQ (reference sequence). CDR3 length: 18 amino acids. The ends lost 5 bases at V and 0 bases at J; junction bases unmatched: 13. The CDR3 DNA sequence: TGTGCCAGCAGCCCCGGAGGTTTCACAGGGGATAGCAATCAGCCCCAGCATTTT. As protein: CASSPGGFTGDSNQPQHF.

This chain links TRBV20-1 with TRBJ2-2; 9 bases agree with TRBD1. The junction had 6 bases not matched to a gene; V was cut back by 3 bases and J by 7 bases. Germline V gene sequence: CDR1 DFQATT, CDR2 SNEGSKA (reference sequence). This CDR3 has 14 amino acids. The CDR3 loop is CSASSGQGGGELFF. The CDR3 DNA reads as TGCAGTGCTAGTTCGGGACAGGGAGGCGGGGAGCTGTTTTTT.